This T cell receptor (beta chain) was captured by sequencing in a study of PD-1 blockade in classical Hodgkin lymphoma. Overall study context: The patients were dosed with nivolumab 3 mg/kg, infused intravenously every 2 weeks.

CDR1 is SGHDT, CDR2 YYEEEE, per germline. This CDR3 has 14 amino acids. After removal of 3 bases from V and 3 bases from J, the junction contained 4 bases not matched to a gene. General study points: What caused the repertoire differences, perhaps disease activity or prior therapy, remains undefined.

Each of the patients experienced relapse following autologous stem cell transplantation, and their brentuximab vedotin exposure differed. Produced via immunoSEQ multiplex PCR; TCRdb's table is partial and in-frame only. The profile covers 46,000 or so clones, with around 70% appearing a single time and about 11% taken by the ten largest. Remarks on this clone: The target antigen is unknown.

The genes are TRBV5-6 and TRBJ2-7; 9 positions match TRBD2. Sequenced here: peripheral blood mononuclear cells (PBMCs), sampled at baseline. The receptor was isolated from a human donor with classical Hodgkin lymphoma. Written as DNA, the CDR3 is TGTGCCAGCAGCTCAGGACTAGCGAGCTACGAGCAGTACTTC. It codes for CASSSGLASYEQYF. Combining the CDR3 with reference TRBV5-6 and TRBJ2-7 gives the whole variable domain DAGVTQSPTHLIKTRGQQVTLRCSPKSGHDTVSWYQQALGQGPQFIFQYYEEEERQRGNFPDRFSGHQFPNYSSELNVNALLLGDSALYLCASSSGLASYEQYFGPGTRLTVT.